Shown below are 21 T cell receptor beta chains from a single sample sequenced in a study of cytomegalovirus exposure and HLA in healthy donors. The study ran its PCR with 60 Vbeta and 13 Jbeta primers. Sequencing was performed with immunoSEQ multiplex PCR; in TCRdb, only in-frame clones are kept and a portion is missing. The data show some 100,000 clones, roughly 80% seen once. What was sequenced was PBMCs. The receptors shown here come from a man aged 50-59 years in good health and CMV-seropositive.

The rearrangement joins TRBV9 to TRBJ1-2; tentative D call: TRBD1 (6 bases). The CDR3 runs to 16 residues. CDR1 is SGDLS and CDR2 is YYNGEE in the germline V gene. V dropped 3 bases and J dropped 8 bases, with 23 bases sitting between them. CDR3 loop: CASSGTTRVGAGGYTF. CDR3 sequence (DNA): TGTGCCAGCAGCGGGACGACCCGAGTGGGGGCGGGCGGCTACACCTTC.

V gene TRBV30 combines with J gene TRBJ2-3; the match to TRBD2 covers 9 bases. The CDR3 runs to 15 residues. J gave up 3 bases and V 6 bases, and 10 bases lay outside the gene matches. Germline lookup yields CDR1 GTSNPN and CDR2 SVGIG (reference sequence). The CDR3 region is CACLRGLAQTDTQYF. The CDR3 nucleotides read TGTGCCTGCCTCAGGGGACTAGCCCAGACAGATACGCAGTATTTT.

The chain combines TRBV11-2 with TRBJ1-1; 7 nucleotides line up with TRBD1. V dropped 4 bases and J dropped 0; count of bases not matched to a gene: 8. The CDR3 loop spans 16 amino acids. Germline CDR1 reads SGHAT; CDR2 reads FQNNGV. As DNA, the CDR3 is TGTGCCAGCAGCTCACAGGGGATTGTAATGAACACTGAAGCTTTCTTT. This sequence encodes CASSSQGIVMNTEAFF.

The V and J genes are TRBV28 and TRBJ2-7, with D uncertain. Trimming left V 4 bases short and J 6 bases short, with 16 bases between. CDR1 and CDR2 from the germline V gene are MDHEN and SYDVKM. This CDR3 is 14 amino acids long. The CDR3 DNA is TGTGCCAGCAGTTCTCCCGATTCTTTCGGCGAGCAGTACTTC. Translating gives CASSSPDSFGEQYF.

The chain couples TRBV4-2 to TRBJ2-5; D might be TRBD2 (7 bases). The J call is uncertain, as TRBJ2-7 better fits the DNA end. The CDR3 loop spans 15 amino acids. Germline assignment: CDR1 LGHNA and CDR2 YNFKEQ. CDR3 nucleotide sequence: TGTGCCAGCAGCCAAGTTGCGGGGGCCACCTACGAGCAGTACTTC. It yields the protein CASSQVAGATYEQYF.

This clone came up a few times. The chain couples TRBV19 to TRBJ1-2; maybe TRBD1 (6 bases). With 4 bases removed from V and 4 bases from J, the gap between germline ends came to 19 bases. The CDR3 consists of 16 residues. Germline CDR1 and CDR2: LNHDA and SQIVND (reference sequence). CDR3 protein: CASSTRTGWVSYGYTF. The CDR3 nucleotides read TGTGCCAGTAGTACTCGCACAGGGTGGGTTAGCTATGGCTACACCTTC.

The chain combines TRBV5-1 with TRBJ1-1; D is perhaps TRBD1 (6 bases). Trimming pared 7 bases from V and 4 bases from J, leaving 14 bases between. The CDR3 contains 13 residues. CDR1 is SGHRS, CDR2 YFSETQ, per germline. The CDR3 DNA sequence: TGCGCCAGCGCAGGCCAGGGGAGCACTGAAGCTTTCTTT. Translating it yields CASAGQGSTEAFF.

This chain uses TRBV29-1 with TRBJ2-7; TRBD1 matches 9 bases. The ends lost 4 bases at V and 1 base at J; junction bases unmatched: 5. Germline assignment: CDR1 SQVTM and CDR2 ANQGSEA. The CDR3 is 14 residues long. The CDR3 reads CSVGLGTGSYEQYF. CDR3 coding DNA: TGCAGCGTTGGCCTCGGGACAGGGTCCTACGAGCAGTACTTC.

This chain links TRBV7-2 with TRBJ2-5, with D possibly being TRBD2 (6 bases). Germline CDR1 is SGHTA and CDR2 is FQGNSA. The CDR3 extends over 14 amino acids. V was cut by 1 base and J by 5 bases, with 11 bases left in between. CDR3 region: CASSLEGGTETQYF. The CDR3 DNA is TGTGCCAGCAGCTTAGAGGGCGGGACGGAGACCCAGTACTTC.

The V gene is TRBV5-1, the J gene TRBJ1-2, with D unclear. Germline V gene data show CDR1 as SGHRS and CDR2 as YFSETQ. V was trimmed by 0 bases and J by 3 bases, leaving 6 bases between them. This CDR3 contains 13 residues. Here the CDR3 DNA reads TGCGCCAGCAGCTTGGCCGCGGACTATGGCTACACCTTC. Translation gives CASSLAADYGYTF.

This clone turned up a few times. The CDR3 DNA is TGTGCCAGTATTCGGCAGGCGAACACTGAAGCTTTCTTT. Protein product: CASIRQANTEAFF. The chain joins TRBV19 to TRBJ1-1; D is uncertain. The CDR3 is made up of 13 amino acids. Looked up from germline, CDR1 is LNHDA and CDR2 is SQIVND (reference sequence). Trimming took off 7 bases at V and 1 base at J, with 10 bases between the two ends.

In this sample, this clone turned up a few times. This chain uses TRBV7-9 with TRBJ2-1; 9 bases fit TRBD2. The CDR3 runs 15 residues. The J segment lost 5 bases and the V segment lost 1 base, leaving 3 bases of the junction unmatched. CDR1 SEHNR and CDR2 FQNEAQ come from the germline V gene (reference sequence). The CDR3 DNA is TGTGCCAGCAGCTTAGAAGCGGGAGGAAACAATGAGCAGTTCTTC. Protein: CASSLEAGGNNEQFF.

Notes on this clone: Other DNA sequences in the same sample also yield this CDR3. The CDR3 loop is CAWGYRAYGYTF. Here the CDR3 DNA reads TGTGCCTGGGGGTACAGGGCGTATGGCTACACCTTC. The chain carries TRBV30 and TRBJ1-2, with D perhaps matching TRBD1 (6 bases). This CDR3 spans 12 amino acids. Germline V lookup: CDR1 GTSNPN, CDR2 SVGIG (reference sequence). Trimming took 5 bases from V and 5 from J, leaving 12 bases between them.

This clone was seen only a few times. The chain couples TRBV5-4 to TRBJ1-4; D perhaps matches TRBD1 (5 bases). V lost 4 bases to trimming and J lost 3 bases, with 16 bases between them. The CDR3 is 16 residues long. Germline V CDR1 and CDR2: SGHNT, YYREEE (reference sequence). This chain's CDR3 is CASSTPQRGSNEKLFF. The CDR3 DNA is TGTGCCAGCAGCACACCTCAGCGGGGCTCTAATGAAAAACTGTTTTTT.

The chain couples TRBV27 to TRBJ2-3; the match to TRBD1 covers 10 bases. Germline CDR1 reads MNHEY; CDR2 reads SMNVEV (reference sequence). CDR3 length: 15 amino acids. The J segment lost 4 bases and the V segment lost 5 bases, leaving 6 bases of the junction unmatched. CDR3 loop: CASSARDRGPDTQYF. For the CDR3, the DNA is TGTGCCAGCAGTGCCCGGGACAGGGGTCCAGATACGCAGTATTTT.

This chain uses TRBV4-1 with TRBJ2-1, with D perhaps matching TRBD2 (6 bases). Germline CDR1 reads MGHRA; CDR2 reads YSYEKL. V lost 1 base to trimming and J lost 4 bases, with 17 bases between them. CDR3 length: 17 amino acids. Written as DNA, the CDR3 is TGCGCCAGCAGCCAAGGCGGGTTTGGGGAGGATTACAATGAGCAGTTCTTC. Translation: CASSQGGFGEDYNEQFF.

The chain recombines TRBV7-2 with TRBJ2-3, with D possibly being TRBD2 (6 bases). The V gene's germline CDR1 is SGHTA and CDR2 FQGNSA. The CDR3 extends over 11 amino acids. Trimming pared 4 bases from V and 10 bases from J, leaving 9 bases between. CDR3 nucleotide sequence: TGTGCCAGCAGCTCCGGGACTTCGCAGTATTTT. Amino acid sequence: CASSSGTSQYF.

The gene calls are TRBV28 and TRBJ1-4; D is perhaps TRBD1 (5 bases). The CDR3 is 15 residues long. Looked up from germline, CDR1 is MDHEN and CDR2 is SYDVKM. The V gene lost 5 bases and the J gene lost 8 bases, with 18 bases spanning the gap. The CDR3 reads CASSPPGGGREKLFF. CDR3 nucleotide sequence: TGTGCCAGCAGTCCCCCCGGGGGGGGAAGGGAAAAACTGTTTTTT.

The chain employs TRBV19 and TRBJ2-2; 7 bases match TRBD1. J gave up 5 bases and V 0 bases, and 9 bases lay outside the gene matches. The CDR3 covers 17 residues. The germline CDR1 and CDR2 sequences are LNHDA and SQIVND (reference sequence). The CDR3 is CASSIDRAGGWTGELFF. CDR3 nucleotide sequence: TGTGCCAGTAGTATAGATAGGGCAGGGGGATGGACCGGGGAGCTGTTTTTT. The full variable domain, completed using reference TRBV19 and TRBJ2-2, is DGGITQSPKYLFRKEGQNVTLSCEQNLNHDAMYWYRQDPGQGLRLIYYSQIVNDFQKGDIAEGYSVSREKKESFPLTVTSAQKNPTAFYLCASSIDRAGGWTGELFFGEGSRLTVL.

This rearrangement joins TRBV5-4 to TRBJ2-2, with D maybe TRBD1 (6 bases). The germline V gene encodes CDR1 SGHNT and CDR2 YYREEE (reference sequence). V lost 1 base and J 1 base, leaving 11 bases between the germline ends. This CDR3 has 16 residues. This chain's CDR3 is CASSLNAGVNTGELFF. CDR3 DNA sequence: TGTGCCAGCAGCTTGAACGCAGGGGTGAACACCGGGGAGCTGTTTTTT.

The V and J genes are TRBV6-1 and TRBJ1-1, with a possible D match to TRBD1 (6 bases). The V and J ends lost 6 bases and 6 bases respectively, with 17 bases between them. Germline values: CDR1 MNHNS, CDR2 SASEGT. This CDR3 contains 14 residues. CDR3 region: CASSSAGAPPEAFF. For the CDR3, the DNA is TGTGCCAGCAGCTCCGCGGGGGCGCCCCCTGAAGCTTTCTTT.